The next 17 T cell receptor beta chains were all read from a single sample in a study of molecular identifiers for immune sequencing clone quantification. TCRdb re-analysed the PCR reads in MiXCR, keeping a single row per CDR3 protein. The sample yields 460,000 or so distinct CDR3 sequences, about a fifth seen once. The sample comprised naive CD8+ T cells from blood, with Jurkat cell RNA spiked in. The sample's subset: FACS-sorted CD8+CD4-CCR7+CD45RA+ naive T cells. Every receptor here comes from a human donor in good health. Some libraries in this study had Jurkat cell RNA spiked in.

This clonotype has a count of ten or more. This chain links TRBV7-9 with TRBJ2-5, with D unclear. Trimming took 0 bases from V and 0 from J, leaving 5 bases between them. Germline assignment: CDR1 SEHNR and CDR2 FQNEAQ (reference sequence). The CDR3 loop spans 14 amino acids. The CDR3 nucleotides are TGTGCCAGCAGCTTAGCCCCCTACCAAGAGACCCAGTACTTC. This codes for CASSLAPYQETQYF. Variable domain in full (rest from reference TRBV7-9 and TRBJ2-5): DTGVSQNPRHKITKRGQNVTFRCDPISEHNRLYWYRQTLGQGPEFLTYFQNEAQLEKSRLLSDRFSAERPKGSFSTLEIQRTEQGDSAMYLCASSLAPYQETQYFGPGTRLLVL.

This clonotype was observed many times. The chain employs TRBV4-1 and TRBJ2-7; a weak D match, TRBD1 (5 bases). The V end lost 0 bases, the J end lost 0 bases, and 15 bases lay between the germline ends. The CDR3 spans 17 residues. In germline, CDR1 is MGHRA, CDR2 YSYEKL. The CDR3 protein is CASSQELVGLSSYEQYF. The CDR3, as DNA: TGCGCCAGCAGCCAAGAATTGGTGGGGCTCAGCTCCTACGAGCAGTACTTC.

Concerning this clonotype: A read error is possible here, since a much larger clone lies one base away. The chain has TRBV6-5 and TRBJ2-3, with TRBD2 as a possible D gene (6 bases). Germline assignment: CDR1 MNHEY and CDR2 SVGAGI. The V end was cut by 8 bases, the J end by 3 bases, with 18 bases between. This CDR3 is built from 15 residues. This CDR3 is CASCGKRAPTDTQYF. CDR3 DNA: TGTGCCAGCTGCGGAAAGCGGGCGCCAACAGATACGCAGTATTTT.

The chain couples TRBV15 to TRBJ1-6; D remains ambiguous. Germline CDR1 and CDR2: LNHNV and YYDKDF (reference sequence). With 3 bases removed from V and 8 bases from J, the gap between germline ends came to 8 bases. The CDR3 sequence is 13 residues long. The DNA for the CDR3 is TGTGCCACCAGCAGTGACACCTATTCACCCCTCCACTTT. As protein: CATSSDTYSPLHF.

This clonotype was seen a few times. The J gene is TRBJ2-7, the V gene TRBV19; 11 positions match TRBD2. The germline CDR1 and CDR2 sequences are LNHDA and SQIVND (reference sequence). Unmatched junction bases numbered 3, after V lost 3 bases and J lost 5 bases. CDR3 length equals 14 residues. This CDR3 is CASSIVSGRDEQYF. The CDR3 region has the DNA TGTGCCAGTAGTATTGTTAGCGGGAGGGACGAGCAGTACTTC.

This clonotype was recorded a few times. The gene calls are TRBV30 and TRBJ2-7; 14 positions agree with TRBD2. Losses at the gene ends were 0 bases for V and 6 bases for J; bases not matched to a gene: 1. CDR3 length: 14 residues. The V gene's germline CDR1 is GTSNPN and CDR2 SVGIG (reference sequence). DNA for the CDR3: TGTGCCTGGAGTGTGGGGACTAGCGGGGGCGAGCAGTACTTC. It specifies CAWSVGTSGGEQYF.

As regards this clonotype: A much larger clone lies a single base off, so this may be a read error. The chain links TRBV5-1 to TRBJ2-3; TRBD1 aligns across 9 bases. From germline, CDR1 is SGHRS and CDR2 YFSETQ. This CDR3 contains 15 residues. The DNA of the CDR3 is TGCGCCGGCAGCTCGGGACAGGGAATCACAGATACGCAGTATTTT. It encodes CAGSSGQGITDTQYF.

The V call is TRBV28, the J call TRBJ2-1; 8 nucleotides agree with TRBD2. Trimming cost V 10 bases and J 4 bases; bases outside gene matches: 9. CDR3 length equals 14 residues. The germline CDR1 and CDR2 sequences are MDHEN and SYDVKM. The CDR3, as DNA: TGTGCCACCGAAGCGGGAGTAGGATACAATGAGCAGTTCTTC. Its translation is CATEAGVGYNEQFF. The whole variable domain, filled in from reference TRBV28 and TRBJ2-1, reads DVKVTQSSRYLVKRTGEKVFLECVQDMDHENMFWYRQDPGLGLRLIYFSYDVKMKEKGDIPEGYSVSREKKERFSLILESASTNQTSMYLCATEAGVGYNEQFFGPGTRLTVL.

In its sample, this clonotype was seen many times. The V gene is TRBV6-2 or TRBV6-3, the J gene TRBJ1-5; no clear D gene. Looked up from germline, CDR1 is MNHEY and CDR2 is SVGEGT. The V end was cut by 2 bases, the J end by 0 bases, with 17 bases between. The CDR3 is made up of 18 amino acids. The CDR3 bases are TGTGCCAGCAGTTACCCCGAGGGAGCACCCAATAGCAATCAGCCCCAGCATTTT. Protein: CASSYPEGAPNSNQPQHF.

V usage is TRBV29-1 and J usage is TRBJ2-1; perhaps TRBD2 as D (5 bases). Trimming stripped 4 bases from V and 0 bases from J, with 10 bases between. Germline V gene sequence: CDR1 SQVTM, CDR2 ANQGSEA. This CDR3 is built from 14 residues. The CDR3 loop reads CSVADTSSYNEQFF. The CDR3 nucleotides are TGCAGCGTTGCAGACACTAGCTCCTACAATGAGCAGTTCTTC.

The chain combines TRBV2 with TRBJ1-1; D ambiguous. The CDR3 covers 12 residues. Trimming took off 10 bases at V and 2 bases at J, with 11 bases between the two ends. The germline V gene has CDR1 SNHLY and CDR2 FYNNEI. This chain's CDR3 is CAIRELNTEAFF. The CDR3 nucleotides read TGTGCCATCCGGGAACTTAACACTGAAGCTTTCTTT. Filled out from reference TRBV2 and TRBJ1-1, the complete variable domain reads EPEVTQTPSHQVTQMGQEVILRCVPISNHLYFYWYRQILGQKVEFLVSFYNNEISEKSEIFDDQFSVERPDGSNFTLKIRSTKLEDSAMYFCAIRELNTEAFFGQGTRLTVV.

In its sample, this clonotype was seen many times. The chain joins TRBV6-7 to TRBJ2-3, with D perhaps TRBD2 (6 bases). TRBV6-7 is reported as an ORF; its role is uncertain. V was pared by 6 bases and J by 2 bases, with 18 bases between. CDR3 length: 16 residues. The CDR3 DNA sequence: TGTGCCAGCAGCCGGGGAGGTGGGAGGCCCACAGATACGCAGTATTTT. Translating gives CASSRGGGRPTDTQYF.

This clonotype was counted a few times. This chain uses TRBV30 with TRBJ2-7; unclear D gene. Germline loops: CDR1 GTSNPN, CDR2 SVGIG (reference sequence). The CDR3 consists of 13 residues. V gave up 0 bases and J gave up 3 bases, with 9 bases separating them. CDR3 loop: CAWSVRVGYEQYF. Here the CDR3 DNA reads TGTGCCTGGAGTGTACGGGTGGGCTACGAGCAGTACTTC.

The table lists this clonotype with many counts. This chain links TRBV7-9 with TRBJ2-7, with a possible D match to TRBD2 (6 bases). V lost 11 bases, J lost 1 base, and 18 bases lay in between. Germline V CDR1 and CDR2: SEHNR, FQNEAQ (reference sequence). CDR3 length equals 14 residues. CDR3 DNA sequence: TGTGCCCAGGCCCCGAAGACTAGGTCCTACGAGCAGTACTTC. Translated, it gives CAQAPKTRSYEQYF.

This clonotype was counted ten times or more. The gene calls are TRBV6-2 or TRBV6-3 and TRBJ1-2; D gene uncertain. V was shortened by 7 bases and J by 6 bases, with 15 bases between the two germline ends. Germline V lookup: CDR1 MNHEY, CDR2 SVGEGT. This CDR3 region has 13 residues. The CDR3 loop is CASMPPSRHGYTF. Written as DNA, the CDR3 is TGTGCCAGCATGCCCCCATCAAGGCATGGCTACACCTTC.

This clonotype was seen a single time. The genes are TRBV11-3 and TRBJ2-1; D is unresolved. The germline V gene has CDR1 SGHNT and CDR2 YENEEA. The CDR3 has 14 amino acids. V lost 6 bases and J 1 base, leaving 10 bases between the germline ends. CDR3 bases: TGTGCCAGCAGTCAGGACCGGTCCTACAATGAGCAGTTCTTC. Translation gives CASSQDRSYNEQFF.

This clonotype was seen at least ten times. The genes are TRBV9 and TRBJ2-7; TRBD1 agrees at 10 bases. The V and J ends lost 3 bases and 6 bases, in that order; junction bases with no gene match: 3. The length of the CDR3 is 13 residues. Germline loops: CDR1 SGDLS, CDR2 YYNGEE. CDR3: CASSGDRGAEQYF. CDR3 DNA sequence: TGTGCCAGCAGCGGGGACAGGGGAGCCGAGCAGTACTTC. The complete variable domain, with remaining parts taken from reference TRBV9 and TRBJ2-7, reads DSGVTQTPKHLITATGQRVTLRCSPRSGDLSVYWYQQSLDQGLQFLIQYYNGEERAKGNILERFSAQQFPDLHSELNLSSLELGDSALYFCASSGDRGAEQYFGPGTRLTVT.